A single sample is the source of the 25 T cell receptor beta chains below, sequenced in a study of blood T cell repertoires in COVID-19. Assay used: immunoSEQ multiplex PCR; TCRdb lists only in-frame clones, some missing. The data contain around 20,000 clones, 80% to 90% of them singletons. The sample consisted of peripheral blood. These receptors all come from a human donor with active COVID-19. The donor label of this sample is uncertain.

Regarding this clone: The germline gene is not matched at one end of the junction; a read error may be the cause. The rearrangement uses TRBV7-7 and TRBJ2-2, with a tentative D call TRBD1 (5 bases). This CDR3 is 14 amino acids long. Germline CDR1 reads SSHAT; CDR2 reads FNYEAQ (reference sequence). The CDR3 here is CASSSSGATGELFF. CDR3 DNA sequence: TGTGCTAGCAGCTCCTCTGGGGCTACCGGGGAGCTGTTTTTT. The variable domain in full, completed from reference TRBV7-7 and TRBJ2-2, reads GAGVSQSPRYKVTKRGQDVTLRCDPISSHATLYWYQQALGQGPEFLTYFNYEAQPDKSGLPSDRFSAERPEGSISTLTIQRTEQRDSAMYRCASSSSGATGELFFGEGSRLTVL.

The rearrangement links TRBV2 to TRBJ2-4, with 7 bases that match TRBD2. The CDR3 consists of 17 residues. Trimming cost V 2 bases and J 3 bases; bases outside gene matches: 10. Germline loops: CDR1 SNHLY, CDR2 FYNNEI. This CDR3 reads CASSEIGGGVGKNIQYF. CDR3 coding DNA: TGTGCCAGCAGTGAAATTGGGGGGGGTGTAGGCAAAAACATTCAGTACTTC.

V usage is TRBV6-4 and J usage is TRBJ1-2; 8 bases fit TRBD1. Germline V gene data show CDR1 as MRHNA and CDR2 as SNTAGT. The ends lost 5 bases at V and 4 bases at J; junction bases unmatched: 12. The CDR3 has 16 residues. CDR3 sequence: CASSLGRDRPFYGYTF. The CDR3 nucleotides are TGTGCCAGCAGTCTAGGACGGGACAGGCCCTTCTATGGCTACACCTTC.

CDR3: CASRGQGARHEQFF. Here the CDR3 DNA reads TGTGCCAGCAGGGGCCAGGGGGCGAGGCATGAGCAGTTCTTC. This sequence joins TRBV6-5 and TRBJ2-1; TRBD1 aligns across 8 bases. CDR1 is MNHEY, CDR2 SVGAGI, per germline. With V trimmed by 6 bases and J by 8 bases, 9 bases remained unmatched. The CDR3 consists of 14 residues.

The chain couples TRBV2 to TRBJ1-5; 8 positions agree with TRBD1. CDR1 is SNHLY and CDR2 is FYNNEI in the germline V gene. The CDR3 extends over 13 amino acids. V shed 6 bases, J shed 7 bases, and the junction held 5 bases outside the gene matches. CDR3 residues: CASSQGAGQPQHF. In DNA, the CDR3 is TGTGCCAGCAGCCAGGGGGCCGGGCAGCCCCAGCATTTT.

The chain carries TRBV7-3 and TRBJ2-7, with a weak D call TRBD1 (5 bases). The germline V gene encodes CDR1 SGHTA and CDR2 FQGTGA. Trimming stripped 5 bases from V and 2 bases from J, with 7 bases between. This CDR3 has 12 residues. In DNA form, the CDR3 reads TGTGCCAGCAGCCCGGACACCTACGAGCAGTACTTC. It yields the protein CASSPDTYEQYF.

This chain connects TRBV19 to TRBJ2-3, with 8 bases identical to TRBD2. Looked up from germline, CDR1 is LNHDA and CDR2 is SQIVND (reference sequence). The junction had 11 bases not matched to a gene; V was cut back by 3 bases and J by 6 bases. The CDR3 length is 16 residues. The CDR3 sequence: CASSIPGGAKVDTQYF. CDR3 DNA: TGTGCCAGTAGTATTCCCGGGGGGGCCAAAGTGGATACGCAGTATTTT.

The gene calls are TRBV4-1 and TRBJ1-2; D is undetermined. V lost 0 bases and J 7 bases, leaving 12 bases between the germline ends. The CDR3 has 14 amino acids. Germline CDR1 MGHRA, CDR2 YSYEKL. In DNA, the CDR3 is TGCGCCAGCAGCCAAGATCTTGAGGAGCGTGGCTACACCTTC. Protein: CASSQDLEERGYTF.

The chain has TRBV2 and TRBJ1-5, with 7 nucleotides matching TRBD1. The germline gives CDR1 SNHLY, CDR2 FYNNEI. The CDR3 runs to 15 residues. V was pared by 1 base and J by 3 bases, with 3 bases of the junction left unmatched. CDR3 in amino acids: CASSEGTGVNQPQHF. As DNA, the CDR3 is TGTGCCAGCAGTGAAGGAACAGGGGTCAATCAGCCCCAGCATTTT. The complete variable domain, with remaining parts taken from reference TRBV2 and TRBJ1-5, reads EPEVTQTPSHQVTQMGQEVILRCVPISNHLYFYWYRQILGQKVEFLVSFYNNEISEKSEIFDDQFSVERPDGSNFTLKIRSTKLEDSAMYFCASSEGTGVNQPQHFGDGTRLSIL.

In this sample, this clone turned up once. V gene TRBV12-3 or TRBV12-4 combines with J gene TRBJ2-3, with D maybe TRBD2 (6 bases). The CDR3 length is 13 residues. The V end lost 3 bases, the J end lost 7 bases, and 11 bases lay between the germline ends. The CDR3 loop is CASSLEGLNTQYF. In nucleotides, the CDR3 is TGTGCCAGCAGTTTGGAGGGGTTAAATACGCAGTATTTT.

The CDR3 protein is CASSPELAGGTYNEQFF. CDR3 coding DNA: TGCGCCAGCAGTCCCGAACTAGCGGGGGGCACCTACAATGAGCAGTTCTTC. V usage is TRBV5-1 and J usage is TRBJ2-1, with TRBD2 matching 12 bases. V trimming: 5 bases; J trimming: 2 bases; junction bases outside the gene matches: 8. CDR3 length equals 17 residues. Germline assignment: CDR1 SGHRS and CDR2 YFSETQ. The full variable domain, its missing parts supplied by reference TRBV5-1 and TRBJ2-1, is KAGVTQTPRYLIKTRGQQVTLSCSPISGHRSVSWYQQTPGQGLQFLFEYFSETQRNKGNFPGRFSGRQFSNSRSEMNVSTLELGDSALYLCASSPELAGGTYNEQFFGPGTRLTVL.

The chain has TRBV25-1 and TRBJ1-1, with D uncertain. Germline V CDR1 and CDR2: MGHDK, SYGVNS. The CDR3 loop spans 12 amino acids. Trimming removed 4 bases from V and 11 bases from J, with 14 bases in between. The CDR3 region has the DNA TGTGCCAGCAGTGTGGGAGAAAGAAAGGCTTTCTTT. Amino acid sequence: CASSVGERKAFF.

This rearrangement joins TRBV5-4 to TRBJ2-2; TRBD2 might be the D (5 bases). Germline assignment: CDR1 SGHNT and CDR2 YYREEE (reference sequence). The length of the CDR3 is 15 residues. V was shortened by 0 bases and J by 4 bases, with 10 bases between the two germline ends. The CDR3 coding sequence is TGTGCCAGCAGCTTGGCCTCCCGGGGCACCGGGGAGCTGTTTTTT. Protein: CASSLASRGTGELFF.

The chain couples TRBV6-2 or TRBV6-3 to TRBJ2-5; 8 positions match TRBD2. The germline gives CDR1 MNHEY, CDR2 SVGEGT. The CDR3 covers 15 residues. The junction had 4 bases not matched to a gene; V was cut back by 4 bases and J by 0 bases. The CDR3 sequence is CASSWLSGNQETQYF. CDR3 coding DNA: TGTGCCAGCAGTTGGCTTAGCGGGAACCAAGAGACCCAGTACTTC.

CDR3 in amino acids: CASSLDTGGQGEQFF. For the CDR3, the DNA is TGCGCCAGCAGCTTGGATACGGGGGGGCAAGGTGAGCAGTTCTTC. This chain uses TRBV5-1 with TRBJ2-1; 8 nucleotides match TRBD2. Germline V gene sequence: CDR1 SGHRS, CDR2 YFSETQ. The CDR3 loop spans 15 amino acids. Trimming cost V 0 bases and J 9 bases; bases outside gene matches: 8.

The J gene is TRBJ1-3, the V gene TRBV3-1 (or the pseudogene TRBV3-2), with 9 bases matching TRBD1. Germline loops: CDR1 LGHDT, CDR2 YNNKEL (reference sequence). This CDR3 comprises 12 residues. V dropped 11 bases and J dropped 7; count of bases not matched to a gene: 6. CDR3 coding DNA: TGTGCCGTACTACAGGGGGCGAACACCATATATTTT. This encodes CAVLQGANTIYF.

The chain links TRBV19 to TRBJ2-3, with 9 bases matching TRBD1. Trimming took 6 bases from V and 4 from J; bases not matched to a gene: 5. This CDR3 is 14 amino acids long. Germline assignment: CDR1 LNHDA and CDR2 SQIVND (reference sequence). The CDR3 sequence: CASRQGARADTQYF. Here the CDR3 DNA reads TGTGCCAGTAGACAGGGGGCGCGCGCAGATACGCAGTATTTT.

The table lists this clone with a count of one. V usage is TRBV11-2 and J usage is TRBJ1-6; 10 bases align to TRBD1. This CDR3 contains 16 residues. The V gene end was trimmed by 1 base and the J gene end by 6 bases; junction bases not matched to a gene: 3. Germline lookup yields CDR1 SGHAT and CDR2 FQNNGV. Here the CDR3 DNA reads TGTGCCAGCAGCTTAGGGGGGACAGGGGTTAATTCACCCCTCCACTTT. It yields the protein CASSLGGTGVNSPLHF.

In this sample, this clone turned up a few times. This chain links TRBV4-2 with TRBJ1-1, with 7 positions matching TRBD1. The CDR3 loop spans 14 amino acids. The V gene's germline CDR1 is LGHNA and CDR2 YNFKEQ. J lost 2 bases, V lost 4 bases, and 4 bases had no gene match. The CDR3 sequence is CASSRTGVNTEAFF. The CDR3 DNA reads TGTGCCAGCAGCCGAACAGGGGTTAACACTGAAGCTTTCTTT.

The genes are TRBV3-1 (or the pseudogene TRBV3-2) and TRBJ2-1; 9 bases are a match to TRBD2. V was pared by 4 bases and J by 7 bases, with 5 bases of the junction left unmatched. The CDR3 extends over 14 amino acids. CDR1 and CDR2 (germline): LGHDT, YNNKEL (reference sequence). The CDR3 sequence is CASSLNLAGNEQFF. The CDR3 DNA follows: TGTGCCAGCAGCCTTAATCTAGCGGGGAATGAGCAGTTCTTC.

This chain joins TRBV5-6 and TRBJ2-3; 8 nucleotides line up with TRBD2. After removal of 4 bases from V and 13 bases from J, the junction contained 5 bases not matched to a gene. Germline V gene lookup returns CDR1 SGHDT and CDR2 YYEEEE. The CDR3 extends over 11 amino acids. This CDR3 is CASSREREKYF. CDR3 DNA sequence: TGTGCCAGCAGCCGCGAGCGGGAGAAGTATTTT.

The CDR3 DNA follows: TGCGCCAGCAGCCCCGGACAGGGGGCGGTTGGCGAGCAGTACTTC. It specifies CASSPGQGAVGEQYF. The chain couples TRBV4-1 to TRBJ2-7; TRBD1 matches 11 bases. Trimming at V came to 4 bases and at J to 6 bases, leaving 8 bases not matched to a gene. Germline CDR1 is MGHRA and CDR2 is YSYEKL. This CDR3 contains 15 residues.

The chain couples TRBV7-3 to TRBJ2-1, with 9 bases fitting TRBD2. Germline V lookup: CDR1 SGHTA, CDR2 FQGTGA. V shed 0 bases, J shed 9 bases, and the junction held 12 bases outside the gene matches. The CDR3 is made up of 17 amino acids. The CDR3 reads CASSLTVIAGERGEQFF. The CDR3 DNA is TGTGCCAGCAGCTTAACGGTAATAGCGGGAGAACGCGGTGAGCAGTTCTTC. Combining the CDR3 with reference TRBV7-3 and TRBJ2-1 gives the whole variable domain GAGVSQTPSNKVTEKGKYVELRCDPISGHTALYWYRQSLGQGPEFLIYFQGTGAADDSGLPNDRFFAVRPEGSVSTLKIQRTERGDSAVYLCASSLTVIAGERGEQFFGPGTRLTVL.

V and J are TRBV4-3 and TRBJ2-7; 9 bases map to TRBD2. Germline trimming cut 0 bases from V and 0 bases from J; bases unmatched to any gene: 12. The CDR3 is made up of 19 amino acids. CDR1 and CDR2 (germline): LGHNA, YSLEER. The CDR3 reads CASSQDLGAGGSSSYEQYF. The CDR3, as DNA: TGCGCCAGCAGCCAAGATTTGGGGGCGGGAGGGTCCAGCTCCTACGAGCAGTACTTC.

This chain joins TRBV15 and TRBJ1-2; D may be TRBD1 (6 bases). Trimming took 0 bases from V and 12 from J, leaving 14 bases between them. The germline CDR1 and CDR2 sequences are LNHNV and YYDKDF (reference sequence). The CDR3 has 13 amino acids. The CDR3 DNA reads TGTGCCACCAGCAGAGACCTACAGGGTTTTGACACCTTC. Its protein is CATSRDLQGFDTF.